This note documents a single TCR beta chain sequence. Its antigen is as yet unknown. This record belongs to a study of cytomegalovirus exposure and HLA in healthy donors. Whole-study findings and limits: The study dropped some indistinguishable V segments, TRBV6-2 and TRBV6-3 among them.

A multiplex PCR was run with 60 Vbeta primers and 13 Jbeta primers. The method was immunoSEQ multiplex PCR; TCRdb's version includes in-frame clones alone and lacks a portion of them. The sample's table shows approximately 110,000 clones. V was pared by 0 bases and J by 2 bases, with 12 bases between. CDR1 GTSNPN and CDR2 SVGIG come from the germline V gene (reference sequence). CDR3 length: 15 residues. This sequence was found in a man aged 35-49 years in good health and CMV-seronegative. V usage is TRBV30 and J usage is TRBJ2-3; maybe TRBD1 (5 bases). Sequencing used PBMCs. This CDR3 reads CAWSVLQGFTDTQYF. The CDR3 nucleotides are TGTGCCTGGAGTGTACTTCAGGGATTCACAGATACGCAGTATTTT.